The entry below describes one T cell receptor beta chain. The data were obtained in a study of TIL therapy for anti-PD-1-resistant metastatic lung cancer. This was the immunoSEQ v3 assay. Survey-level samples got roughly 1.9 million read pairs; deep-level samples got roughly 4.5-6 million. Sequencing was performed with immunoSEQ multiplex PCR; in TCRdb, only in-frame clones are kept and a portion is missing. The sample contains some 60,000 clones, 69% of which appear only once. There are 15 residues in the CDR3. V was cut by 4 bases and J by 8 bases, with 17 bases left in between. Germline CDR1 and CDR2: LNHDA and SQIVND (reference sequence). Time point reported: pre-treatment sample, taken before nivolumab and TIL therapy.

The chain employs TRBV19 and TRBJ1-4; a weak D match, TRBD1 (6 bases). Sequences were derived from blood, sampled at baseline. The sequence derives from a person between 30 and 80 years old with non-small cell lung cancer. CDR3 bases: TGTGCCAGTAGTACCCGACCGATCCAGGGGGAAAAACTGTTTTTT. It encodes CASSTRPIQGEKLFF. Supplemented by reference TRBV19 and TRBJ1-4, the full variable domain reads DGGITQSPKYLFRKEGQNVTLSCEQNLNHDAMYWYRQDPGQGLRLIYYSQIVNDFQKGDIAEGYSVSREKKESFPLTVTSAQKNPTAFYLCASSTRPIQGEKLFFGSGTQLSVL.